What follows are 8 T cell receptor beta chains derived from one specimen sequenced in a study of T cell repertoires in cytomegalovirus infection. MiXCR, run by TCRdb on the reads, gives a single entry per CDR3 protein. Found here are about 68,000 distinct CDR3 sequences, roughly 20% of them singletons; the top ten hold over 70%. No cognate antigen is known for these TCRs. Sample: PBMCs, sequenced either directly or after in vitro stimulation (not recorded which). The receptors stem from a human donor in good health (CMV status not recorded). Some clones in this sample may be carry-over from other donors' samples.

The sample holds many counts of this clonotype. The CDR3 here is CASSLGSGELFF. The CDR3 DNA is TGTGCCAGCAGCTTAGGTTCTGGGGAGCTGTTTTTT. The V and J genes are TRBV7-2 and TRBJ2-2; D is ambiguous. The germline V gene encodes CDR1 SGHTA and CDR2 FQGNSA. V gave up 1 base and J gave up 8 bases, with 5 bases separating them. The CDR3 consists of 12 residues.

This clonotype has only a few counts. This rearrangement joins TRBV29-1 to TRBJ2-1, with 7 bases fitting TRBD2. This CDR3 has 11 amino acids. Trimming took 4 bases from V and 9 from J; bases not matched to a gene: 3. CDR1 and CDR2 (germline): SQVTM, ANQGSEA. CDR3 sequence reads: CSVGGGTEQFF. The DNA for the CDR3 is TGCAGCGTTGGGGGGGGAACTGAGCAGTTCTTC.

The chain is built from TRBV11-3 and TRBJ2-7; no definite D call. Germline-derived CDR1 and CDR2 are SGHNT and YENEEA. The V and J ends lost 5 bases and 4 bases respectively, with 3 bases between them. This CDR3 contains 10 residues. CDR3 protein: CASSEYEQYV. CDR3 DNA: TGTGCCAGCAGCGAGTACGAGCAGTACGTC.

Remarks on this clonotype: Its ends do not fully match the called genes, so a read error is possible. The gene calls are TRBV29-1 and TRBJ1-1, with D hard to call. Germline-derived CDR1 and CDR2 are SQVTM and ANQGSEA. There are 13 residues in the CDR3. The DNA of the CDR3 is TGCAGTGTTGAGCGACGACAGAACACTGAAGCTTTCTTT. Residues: CSVERRQNTEAFF.

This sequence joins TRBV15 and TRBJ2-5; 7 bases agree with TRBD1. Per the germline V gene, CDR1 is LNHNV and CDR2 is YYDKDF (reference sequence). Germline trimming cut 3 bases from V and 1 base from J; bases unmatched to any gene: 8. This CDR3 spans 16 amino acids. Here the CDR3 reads CATSRTDRVGQETQYF. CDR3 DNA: TGTGCCACCAGCAGGACCGACAGGGTGGGCCAAGAGACCCAGTACTTC.

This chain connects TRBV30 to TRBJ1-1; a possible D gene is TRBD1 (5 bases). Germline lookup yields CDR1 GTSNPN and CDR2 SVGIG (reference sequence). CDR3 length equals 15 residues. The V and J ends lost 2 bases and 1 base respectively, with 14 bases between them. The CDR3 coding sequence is TGTGCCTGGAGTTATGGTATGGGGGGGAACACTGAAGCTTTCTTT. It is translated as CAWSYGMGGNTEAFF.

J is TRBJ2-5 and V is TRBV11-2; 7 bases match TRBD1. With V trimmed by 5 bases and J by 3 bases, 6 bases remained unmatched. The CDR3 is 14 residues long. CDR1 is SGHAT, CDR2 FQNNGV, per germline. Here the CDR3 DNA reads TGTGCCAGCAGCCCGACAGGGTTTAAAGAGACCCAGTACTTC. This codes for CASSPTGFKETQYF.

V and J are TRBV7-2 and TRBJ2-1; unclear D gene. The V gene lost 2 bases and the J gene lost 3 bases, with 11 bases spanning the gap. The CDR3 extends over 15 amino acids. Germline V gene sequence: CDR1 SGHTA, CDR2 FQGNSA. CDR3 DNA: TGTGCCAGCAGCTTAACGGTGGGGATCTACAATGAGCAGTTCTTC. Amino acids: CASSLTVGIYNEQFF.